This T cell receptor (beta chain) was recovered during a study of OX40 agonist ivuxolimab in advanced cancers. Measured with immunoSEQ multiplex PCR; TCRdb has only the in-frame clones, and not every one. This sample has around 70,000 clones, with over 75% found just once. Germline V lookup: CDR1 LNHDA, CDR2 SQIVND (reference sequence). This CDR3 region has 15 residues. Trimming left V 3 bases short and J 0 bases short, with 9 bases between. Study findings and constraints: The mean number of expanded clones was higher in CD8+ T cells than in CD4+. Among the lowest peripheral clonal expansion occurred in 0.1-3.0 mg/kg partial responders.

A word on this clone: Antigen specificity is unknown.

This receptor was obtained from an adult with an advanced solid tumor such as melanoma, head and neck, liver or kidney cancer. This sample comprised CD4+ or CD8+ T cells sorted from blood, obtained in a trial of the OX40 agonist ivuxolimab. The chain couples TRBV19 to TRBJ1-3; D unresolved. In DNA form, the CDR3 reads TGTGCCAGTAGTATCCCGGGGAGCTCTGGAAACACCATATATTTT. The encoded protein is CASSIPGSSGNTIYF.